This T cell receptor (beta chain) derives from a study of blood T cell repertoires in COVID-19 (dated by TCRdb to the early 2020s). For the wider study: Samples from collaborators originated in the United States, Italy and Spain and spanned both the acute and convalescent phases of COVID-19. The samples were drawn from two sources: the first 160 participants of the ongoing ImmuneRACE study, and about 1,300 subjects contributed by 6 global collaborators. Where available, HLA class I and class II types were taken from metadata supplied by the sample provider and were not determined by assay-based typing. Subjects who had been exposed to COVID-19, were actively infected with it, or had recovered from it provided the deeply sampled blood TCRbeta repertoires that made up the dataset. The prospective study material was composed of cDNA or gDNA derived from T cells, B-cell-depleted T cells, or PBMCs. The sample metadata nearly always contained a de-identified subject ID, COVID-19 status, age in years and sex. A freely available public database, intended as a resource for researchers studying the immune response to SARS-CoV-2, is where the repertoires were released. Overall study results and their limits: The quantity of clinical and demographic metadata differed by source and by participant and was supplied without curation.

TCRbeta CDR3 regions were amplified from genomic DNA using the immunoSEQ Assay, a bias-controlled multiplex PCR. The published analysis was carried out like this. The number of nucleated cells in each sample was estimated from the amplification of reference gene primers within the assay. To quantify the absolute abundance of each unique TCRbeta CDR3 rearrangement, sequence reads were collapsed and filtered. For each sample, productive Simpson clonality was calculated by taking the square root of Simpson's diversity index across productive rearrangements. Held by TCRdb, this immuneACCESS table contains in-frame sequences only and omits some clones. Under half of the omission traces to an unresolved V gene where checked; the cause of the rest is unknown. V, J and clone size were drawn from that table, and D and trimming were deduced from the DNA. The sample data list some 120,000 clones, and 85% to 90% of these were observed just once. The ten largest clones take up around a quarter of the sample.

The collaborating institutions used their own protocols to collect whole blood in K2EDTA tubes. Collaborator samples were shipped for TCRbeta analysis as frozen whole blood, isolated PBMCs, or DNA extracted from either sample type. Including cysteine and phenylalanine, the CDR3 has 19 amino acids. Just the 57-base CDR3 DNA is kept, in frame starting at base 1. V is clipped by 1 base and J by 4 bases, and the sequence between their germline boundaries is 24 bases long. Via the germline V gene, CDR1 is MDHEN and CDR2 SYDVKM. This clone was seen just once. Its antigen remains unidentified. Base quality data are lacking; no much larger clone is found one base away.

The TCR originated in a man in his 70s with active or convalescent COVID-19. Sequencing was performed on peripheral blood. This sequence uses TRBV28 and TRBJ2-3, with TRBD1 as a weak D call on 6 bases. The CDR3 sequence is CASSLSRNRQGKLADTQYF. The DNA sequence is TGTGCCAGCAGTTTATCCCGAAATCGGCAGGGGAAGTTGGCAGATACGCAGTATTTT.